Below are 25 T cell receptor beta chains sequenced from a single sample in a study of T cell responses to AZD1222 COVID-19 vaccine. Sequencing was performed with immunoSEQ multiplex PCR; in TCRdb, only in-frame clones are kept and a portion is missing. The sample consists of 150,000 or so clones, 91% of them appearing once. The sample in question was peripheral blood, obtained on day 0 of AZD1222 vaccination. Every receptor here comes from an adult in good health.

The table lists this clone with a few counts. Other DNA sequences from this sample encode an identical CDR3 as well. CDR3 sequence reads: CASSLARGTDTQYF. In nucleotides, the CDR3 is TGTGCCAGCAGCTTAGCCAGGGGTACAGATACGCAGTATTTT. This chain uses TRBV7-2 with TRBJ2-3, with a weak D call TRBD1 (6 bases). This CDR3 has 14 residues. Trimming took 0 bases from V and 3 from J, leaving 7 bases between them. CDR1 is SGHTA and CDR2 is FQGNSA in the germline V gene.

The V call is TRBV19, the J call TRBJ2-1; the match to TRBD2 covers 10 bases. Germline V gene data show CDR1 as LNHDA and CDR2 as SQIVND (reference sequence). J lost 9 bases, V lost 9 bases, and 11 bases had no gene match. This CDR3 is built from 14 residues. The CDR3 DNA reads as TGTGCCAGCCAGGCTAGCGGGAGTCGACTTGAGCAGTTCTTC. It specifies CASQASGSRLEQFF.

The chain is built from TRBV7-3 and TRBJ2-1; D is perhaps TRBD2 (6 bases). The CDR3 length is 16 residues. The V end lost 3 bases, the J end lost 5 bases, and 17 bases lay between the germline ends. CDR1 and CDR2 (germline): SGHTA, FQGTGA. This CDR3 is CASSFQTIGGHNEQFF. The CDR3 nucleotides read TGTGCCAGCAGCTTCCAGACTATCGGGGGACACAATGAGCAGTTCTTC.

V gene TRBV6-5 combines with J gene TRBJ2-1, with D possibly TRBD2 on 5 matching bases. CDR3 length equals 15 residues. V was cut by 0 bases and J by 6 bases, with 12 bases left in between. CDR1 and CDR2 (germline): MNHEY, SVGAGI. CDR3 nucleotides: TGTGCCAGCAGTTACTCACCGGGAATTCGCAATGAGCAGTTCTTC. Residues: CASSYSPGIRNEQFF.

This clone was picked up one time. The chain carries TRBV7-9 and TRBJ2-3; D possibly uses TRBD1 or TRBD2 (5 bases each). The CDR3 length is 15 residues. V dropped 5 bases and J dropped 4 bases, with 16 bases sitting between them. CDR1 is SEHNR and CDR2 is FQNEAQ in the germline V gene (reference sequence). This chain's CDR3 is CASSPAGGPADTQYF. CDR3 nucleotides: TGTGCCAGCAGCCCCGCTGGGGGTCCTGCAGATACGCAGTATTTT.

Here the CDR3 DNA reads TGTGCCAGCAGTTCTGGGGACTATGGCTACACCTTC. Protein product: CASSSGDYGYTF. The V gene is TRBV12-3 or TRBV12-4, the J gene TRBJ1-2; D not resolved. The length of the CDR3 is 12 residues. The V gene lost 4 bases and the J gene lost 3 bases, with 6 bases spanning the gap.

The rearrangement joins TRBV18 to TRBJ1-6, with TRBD1 as a possible D gene (5 bases). The CDR3 runs 14 residues. From germline, CDR1 is KGHSH and CDR2 LQKENI. Trimming removed 3 bases from V and 9 bases from J, with 12 bases in between. CDR3 DNA sequence: TGTGCCAGCTCACCCAGGGAGACACTTTCACCCCTCCACTTT. Amino acids: CASSPRETLSPLHF.

This clone rates as medium-sized. The rearrangement joins TRBV5-1 to TRBJ2-6; TRBD1 matches 9 bases. J gave up 4 bases and V 1 base, and 15 bases lay outside the gene matches. The CDR3 has 20 residues. CDR1 is SGHRS and CDR2 is YFSETQ in the germline V gene. CDR3 nucleotides: TGCGCCAGCAGCTTGACGGCGGGGACAGGGAGTCTTCGAGGGGCCAACGTCCTGACTTTC. Amino acids: CASSLTAGTGSLRGANVLTF.

The V call is TRBV5-5, the J call TRBJ1-5; 7 bases line up with TRBD1. With 1 base clipped from V and 1 base from J, the junction kept 11 bases outside the gene matches. The CDR3 totals 18 residues. Per the germline V gene, CDR1 is SGHKS and CDR2 is YYEKEE (reference sequence). CDR3 sequence (DNA): TGTGCCAGCAGCTTGTTTGACCAGGGGGGAGCAAGCAATCAGCCCCAGCATTTT. This codes for CASSLFDQGGASNQPQHF.

V is TRBV21-1 and J is TRBJ1-1. TRBV21-1 is designated a pseudogene. The CDR3 extends over 14 amino acids. As DNA, the CDR3 is TGTGCCAGCAGCCCTTTTTTTTGGGACACTGAAGCTTTCTTT. It is translated as CASSPFFWDTEAFF.

The chain has TRBV7-9 and TRBJ2-5; 8 nucleotides match TRBD1. This CDR3 is built from 16 residues. After removal of 5 bases from V and 5 bases from J, the junction contained 13 bases not matched to a gene. Germline CDR1 SEHNR, CDR2 FQNEAQ (reference sequence). The DNA for the CDR3 is TGTGCCAGCAGCCCACCTGGACAGGGCGTATCGGAGACCCAGTACTTC. Amino acid sequence: CASSPPGQGVSETQYF. Combining the CDR3 with reference TRBV7-9 and TRBJ2-5 gives the whole variable domain DTGVSQNPRHKITKRGQNVTFRCDPISEHNRLYWYRQTLGQGPEFLTYFQNEAQLEKSRLLSDRFSAERPKGSFSTLEIQRTEQGDSAMYLCASSPPGQGVSETQYFGPGTRLLVL.

This chain links TRBV29-1 with TRBJ2-1; D is unresolved. V shed 7 bases and J shed 2 bases, with 12 bases lying between them. Germline loops: CDR1 SQVTM, CDR2 ANQGSEA. The CDR3 loop spans 13 amino acids. DNA for the CDR3: TGCAGCGCGGAGAAGAAACCCTACAATGAGCAGTTCTTC. It specifies CSAEKKPYNEQFF.

CDR3 DNA sequence: TGTGCCAGCAGCTTTGGGGGGAACTCTGACAATGAGCAGTTCTTC. It specifies CASSFGGNSDNEQFF. This rearrangement joins TRBV13 to TRBJ2-1; perhaps TRBD2 as D (6 bases). This CDR3 has 15 amino acids. From germline, CDR1 is PRHDT and CDR2 FYEKMQ (reference sequence). V lost 3 bases, J lost 5 bases, and 14 bases lay in between.

Worth noting for this clone: Other DNA sequences from this sample encode an identical CDR3 as well. The genes are TRBV11-3 and TRBJ2-1, with 10 bases aligning to TRBD2. The V segment lost 0 bases and the J segment 0 bases; nucleotides outside the gene matches: 2. The CDR3 has 17 amino acids. The germline V gene encodes CDR1 SGHNT and CDR2 YENEEA. The CDR3 loop reads CASSLDPSGGSYNEQFF. CDR3 bases: TGTGCCAGCAGCTTAGATCCTAGCGGGGGCTCCTACAATGAGCAGTTCTTC.

Only one count was recorded for this clone. V and J are TRBV28 and TRBJ2-1; 10 nucleotides align to TRBD1. Trimming took 6 bases from V and 3 from J; bases not matched to a gene: 2. Germline V gene data show CDR1 as MDHEN and CDR2 as SYDVKM. This CDR3 has 14 amino acids. CDR3 sequence reads: CASRRDRGYNEQFF. CDR3 coding DNA: TGTGCCAGCAGGCGGGACAGGGGCTACAATGAGCAGTTCTTC.

The CDR3: CASSRDRGRLSGNTIYF. CDR3 DNA sequence: TGTGCCAGCTCCCGGGACAGGGGGCGGTTATCTGGAAACACCATATATTTT. The chain employs TRBV28 and TRBJ1-3, with 12 bases matching TRBD1. Germline CDR1 is MDHEN and CDR2 is SYDVKM. The CDR3 is made up of 17 amino acids. J lost 1 base, V lost 8 bases, and 9 bases had no gene match.

This chain connects TRBV6-4 to TRBJ2-3, with 8 bases identical to TRBD1. V lost 4 bases to trimming and J lost 4 bases; unmatched junction nucleotides: 7. Germline values: CDR1 MRHNA, CDR2 SNTAGT. The CDR3 is 15 amino acids. The chain's CDR3 is CASSARTGFADTQYF. The CDR3 coding sequence is TGTGCCAGCAGTGCCCGGACAGGGTTCGCAGATACGCAGTATTTT.

The chain carries TRBV27 and TRBJ2-5; D is undetermined. CDR3 length: 13 residues. Per germline, CDR1 MNHEY and CDR2 SMNVEV (reference sequence). Trimming removed 4 bases at V and 3 bases at J, with 9 bases between. The CDR3 nucleotides read TGTGCCAGCAGTTCGGAAGGGAAAGAGACCCAGTACTTC. The encoded protein is CASSSEGKETQYF.

The chain joins TRBV20-1 to TRBJ2-7; D is perhaps TRBD2 (5 bases). The CDR3 runs 11 residues. V lost 5 bases to trimming and J lost 0 bases, with 5 bases between them. The V gene's germline CDR1 is DFQATT and CDR2 SNEGSKA (reference sequence). The CDR3 coding sequence is TGCAGTGCTGAGGGCTCCTACGAGCAGTACTTC. Translation gives CSAEGSYEQYF.

J is TRBJ1-2 and V is TRBV5-1; no definite D call. CDR1 and CDR2 (germline): SGHRS, YFSETQ. V gave up 6 bases and J gave up 6 bases, with 24 bases separating them. The CDR3 runs 16 residues. CDR3 bases: TGCGCCAGCAACCCAAATTCCCCGCCTAGGTATGATGGCTACACCTTC. Encoded protein: CASNPNSPPRYDGYTF.

This clone was seen just once. V is TRBV19 and J is TRBJ2-2; D may be TRBD1 (6 bases). This CDR3 has 15 residues. With 7 bases removed from V and 1 base from J, the gap between germline ends came to 13 bases. The germline V gene encodes CDR1 LNHDA and CDR2 SQIVND (reference sequence). CDR3 loop: CASTLPGQNTGELFF. The CDR3 DNA is TGTGCCAGTACATTACCGGGACAGAACACCGGGGAGCTGTTTTTT.

This clone was counted between two and nine times. The chain links TRBV30 to TRBJ1-6; no reliable D call. The CDR3 is made up of 14 amino acids. V was shortened by 3 bases and J by 7 bases, with 13 bases between the two germline ends. CDR1 is GTSNPN and CDR2 is SVGIG in the germline V gene (reference sequence). CDR3 sequence reads: CAWREVSVNSPLHF. Written as DNA, the CDR3 is TGTGCCTGGAGGGAGGTCAGCGTAAATTCACCCCTCCACTTT.

The V gene is TRBV9, the J gene TRBJ1-5; D possibly corresponds to TRBD1 (6 bases). V lost 0 bases and J lost 3, with 13 bases in between. Germline CDR1 and CDR2: SGDLS and YYNGEE. CDR3 size: 16 residues. The CDR3 coding sequence is TGTGCCAGCAGCGTAGGAGGCGGGGGGCCCAATCAGCCCCAGCATTTT. Amino acids: CASSVGGGGPNQPQHF.

The chain carries TRBV7-6 and TRBJ2-1; 13 bases agree with TRBD2. V lost 5 bases, J lost 9 bases, and 7 bases stayed unmatched. The germline V gene encodes CDR1 SGHVS and CDR2 FNYEAQ. This CDR3 region has 15 residues. DNA of the CDR3: TGTGCCAGCAGCGGACTAGCGGGAGCGCCGCGTGAGCAGTTCTTC. Its protein product is CASSGLAGAPREQFF.

V is TRBV27 and J is TRBJ2-1, with a possible D match to TRBD2 (5 bases). Trimming removed 5 bases at V and 3 bases at J, with 14 bases between. The CDR3 is 15 residues long. Germline V gene lookup returns CDR1 MNHEY and CDR2 SMNVEV (reference sequence). CDR3 protein: CASSPNSGVYNEQFF. CDR3 DNA sequence: TGTGCCAGCAGTCCCAACTCCGGGGTCTACAATGAGCAGTTCTTC.